The 5 T cell receptor beta chains presented below share a single source sample, sequenced in a study of cytomegalovirus exposure and HLA in healthy donors (dated by TCRdb to the late 2010s). The library was obtained by the immunoSEQ multiplex PCR assay. For the multiplex PCR, a mixture combining 60 forward primers for TCR Vbeta segments and 13 reverse primers for TCR Jbeta segments was used. TCRdb carries this immuneACCESS record with in-frame sequences only. Its versions omit some clonotypes, under half of them owing to an unresolved V gene in the studies checked, with the rest unexplained. This sample gives around 120,000 clones in total; around 80% of them show up just once. More than 0.2% of the sample lies in the top ten. The material sequenced was PBMCs. These receptors originate from a man aged 50 or older in good health and CMV-seronegative.

V is TRBV7-3 and J is TRBJ2-2; D is possibly TRBD1 (6 bases). V shed 4 bases and J shed 0 bases, with 9 bases lying between them. The CDR3 is 15 amino acids. Looked up from germline, CDR1 is SGHTA and CDR2 is FQGTGA. This CDR3 reads CASSYGTPNTGELFF. The CDR3, as DNA: TGTGCCAGCAGCTACGGGACACCGAACACCGGGGAGCTGTTTTTT.

This clone was recorded only once. The genes are TRBV28 and TRBJ2-5, with D maybe TRBD1 (5 bases). In germline, CDR1 is MDHEN, CDR2 SYDVKM. The CDR3 spans 13 residues. With 6 bases removed from V and 5 bases from J, the gap between germline ends came to 13 bases. This chain's CDR3 is CASSLGHWETQYF. In nucleotides, the CDR3 is TGTGCCAGCAGCCTGGGGCACTGGGAGACCCAGTACTTC. Together with reference TRBV28 and TRBJ2-5, the CDR3 gives the full variable domain: DVKVTQSSRYLVKRTGEKVFLECVQDMDHENMFWYRQDPGLGLRLIYFSYDVKMKEKGDIPEGYSVSREKKERFSLILESASTNQTSMYLCASSLGHWETQYFGPGTRLLVL.

The rearrangement links TRBV5-1 to TRBJ2-7, with D perhaps matching TRBD2 (6 bases). Trimming left V 3 bases short and J 5 bases short, with 18 bases between. CDR3 length equals 15 residues. Germline V CDR1 and CDR2: SGHRS, YFSETQ. The chain's CDR3 is CASSSMRGRSHEQYF. CDR3 DNA sequence: TGCGCCAGCAGCTCTATGCGGGGTAGGAGTCACGAGCAGTACTTC.

This chain connects TRBV7-7 to TRBJ2-1; TRBD2 matches at 10 bases. The CDR3 is made up of 15 amino acids. V dropped 1 base and J dropped 6; count of bases not matched to a gene: 3. Germline values: CDR1 SSHAT, CDR2 FNYEAQ (reference sequence). The CDR3 spells CASSLEAGGPNEQFF. The CDR3 nucleotides read TGTGCCAGCAGCTTAGAAGCGGGAGGGCCCAATGAGCAGTTCTTC.

This chain connects TRBV7-7 to TRBJ2-3; perhaps TRBD1 as D (5 bases). V lost 4 bases and J lost 0, with 8 bases in between. This CDR3 comprises 14 residues. CDR1 is SSHAT, CDR2 FNYEAQ, per germline (reference sequence). The CDR3 DNA is TGTGCCAGCAGCTCGACAGCTAGCACAGATACGCAGTATTTT. This translates into CASSSTASTDTQYF.